This TCR beta chain comes out of a study of shared clonotypes between healthy human individuals. The germline CDR1 and CDR2 sequences are MDHEN and SYDVKM. The CDR3 covers 11 residues. With 7 bases removed from V and 0 bases from J, the gap between germline ends came to 3 bases. A note on this clone: Its antigen is as yet unknown. This sample includes further DNA sequences coding for the same CDR3.

In the study's own analysis: Owing to the provision of junction-only sequences devoid of quality scores by immunoSEQ, filtering differed. TCRdb's table, derived via immunoSEQ multiplex PCR, lists solely in-frame clones and lacks some. V, J and clone size are those of that table, while D and trimming were read from the DNA. The sample holds under 750,000 clones, about two thirds seen once. The study, taken as a whole, reports: Shared clonotypes across all four donors exceeded non-shared ones in generation probability.

This TCR came from a woman aged 25 to 39 in good health. The sequenced material came from memory CD4+ T cells sorted from blood. Subset described: CD45RA-negative fraction. The rearrangement joins TRBV28 to TRBJ1-1, with unresolved D. In nucleotides, the CDR3 is TGTGCCAGCATCATGAACACTGAAGCTTTCTTT. It is translated as CASIMNTEAFF.